The TCR beta chain described here comes from a study of T cell responses to AZD1222 COVID-19 vaccine. Assay: immunoSEQ multiplex PCR; the TCRdb copy retains only in-frame clones and omits some. Here the sample spans approximately 100,000 clones, 90% to 95% being singletons. Germline lookup yields CDR1 SGDLS and CDR2 YYNGEE. V shed 3 bases and J 3 bases; nucleotides not matched to a gene: 7. The CDR3 extends over 16 amino acids. This specimen consisted of peripheral blood, obtained on day 0 of AZD1222 vaccination. V gene TRBV9 combines with J gene TRBJ2-1; 9 nucleotides agree with TRBD2. The TCR originated in an adult in good health. The CDR3 spells CASSGPGTSIYNEQFF. The CDR3 DNA sequence: TGTGCCAGCAGCGGCCCCGGGACTAGCATCTACAATGAGCAGTTCTTC.